This T cell receptor beta chain was identified during a study of blood T cell repertoires in COVID-19. Study-wide background: From the United States, Italy and Spain came samples of acute and convalescent COVID-19. The analysed material was cDNA or gDNA that came from T cells, B-cell-depleted T cells, or PBMCs.

With V trimmed by 3 bases and J by 10 bases, 7 bases remained unmatched. CDR3 length equals 14 residues. CDR1 is LNHDA, CDR2 SQIVND, per germline (reference sequence). Source study methods: How many nucleated cells were present was estimated from reference gene primer amplification. Generated by immunoSEQ multiplex PCR, the TCRdb table keeps only in-frame clones and is missing some. V and J calls and clone size follow that table, whereas D and trimming were derived from the DNA. The data show around 30,000 clones, around nine tenths seen once. This clonotype was obtained from a man aged 70 or older with active COVID-19. Material for sequencing was peripheral blood. The chain is built from TRBV19 and TRBJ2-1, with 9 positions matching TRBD2. Here the CDR3 reads CASSIAGGPYEQFF. CDR3 DNA sequence: TGTGCCAGTAGTATTGCGGGAGGGCCTTACGAGCAGTTCTTC.